This passage covers 13 T cell receptor beta chains from one sample sequenced in a study of cytomegalovirus exposure and HLA in healthy donors. The data were produced by immunoSEQ multiplex PCR, yet TCRdb's version contains in-frame clones alone and is incomplete. The sample contains 68,000 or so clones, about 89% of which appear only once. The sequenced sample was PBMCs. These receptors were taken from a woman younger than 30 in good health and CMV-seronegative.

The chain has TRBV5-1 and TRBJ2-7, with D maybe TRBD1 (6 bases). The CDR3 has 14 amino acids. From germline, CDR1 is SGHRS and CDR2 YFSETQ. Trimming cost V 2 bases and J 6 bases, with 15 bases left between them. The CDR3 sequence is CASSLQQGSGEQYF. Written as DNA, the CDR3 is TGCGCCAGCAGCTTACAACAGGGTTCGGGCGAGCAGTACTTC.

Many counts were recorded for this clone. The chain combines TRBV19 with TRBJ2-3; TRBD1 matches 11 bases. The CDR3 extends over 17 amino acids. Looked up from germline, CDR1 is LNHDA and CDR2 is SQIVND (reference sequence). With V trimmed by 5 bases and J by 4 bases, 11 bases remained unmatched. The CDR3 nucleotides are TGTGCCAGTAGTGGAGAGTGGACAGGGGGCTTCGCAGATACGCAGTATTTT. Amino acids: CASSGEWTGGFADTQYF.

The gene calls are TRBV2 and TRBJ2-6; the match to TRBD1 covers 9 bases. The germline V gene encodes CDR1 SNHLY and CDR2 FYNNEI. The CDR3 consists of 14 residues. J was trimmed by 3 bases and V by 6 bases; bases with no gene match: 0. The CDR3 is CASRDRGGANVLTF. In nucleotides, the CDR3 is TGTGCCAGCAGGGACAGGGGTGGGGCCAACGTCCTGACTTTC.

This chain connects TRBV11-2 to TRBJ2-7; D is possibly TRBD2 (6 bases). The CDR3 is 17 amino acids. Germline CDR1 reads SGHAT; CDR2 reads FQNNGV. V was cut by 1 base and J by 5 bases, with 21 bases left in between. In DNA form, the CDR3 reads TGTGCCAGCAGCTTAGGATGGCGGGGCAGGGTAAAGGACGAGCAGTACTTC. This gives the protein CASSLGWRGRVKDEQYF.

The V call is TRBV5-8, the J call TRBJ1-3; D might be TRBD1 (6 bases). This CDR3 is 14 amino acids long. Between the trimmed V and J ends, which lost 4 bases and 8 bases, there was a span of 16 bases. Germline loops: CDR1 SGHTS, CDR2 YDEGEE. The CDR3 spells CASSGAGERYTIYF. The CDR3 nucleotides are TGTGCCAGCAGCGGGGCAGGGGAGCGTTACACCATATATTTT.

This clone was counted a single time. V is TRBV29-1 and J is TRBJ2-1; D ambiguous. In germline, CDR1 is SQVTM, CDR2 ANQGSEA. This CDR3 has 10 amino acids. Trimming left V 7 bases short and J 12 bases short, with 13 bases between. The CDR3 DNA follows: TGCAGCGCAAACGTCTTCGGGCAGTTCTTC. As protein: CSANVFGQFF.

The genes are TRBV6-6 and TRBJ1-6; TRBD1 matches 9 bases. Germline trimming cut 2 bases from V and 13 bases from J; bases unmatched to any gene: 9. The CDR3 runs 15 residues. Germline assignment: CDR1 MNHNY and CDR2 SVGAGI (reference sequence). As DNA, the CDR3 is TGTGCCAGCAGTTACCTACAGGGGGCGTCCACCCCCCTCCACTTT. It specifies CASSYLQGASTPLHF.

A few counts support this clone. The chain recombines TRBV2 with TRBJ2-7; 7 nucleotides align to TRBD2. The CDR3 spans 13 residues. Per the germline V gene, CDR1 is SNHLY and CDR2 is FYNNEI. With V trimmed by 6 bases and J by 0 bases, 2 bases remained unmatched. CDR3 sequence reads: CASRGGSSYEQYF. CDR3 sequence (DNA): TGTGCCAGCAGGGGCGGGAGCTCCTACGAGCAGTACTTC.

V usage is TRBV19 and J usage is TRBJ2-1; TRBD1 matches 10 bases. Germline V CDR1 and CDR2: LNHDA, SQIVND (reference sequence). The CDR3 spans 15 residues. The trim removed 10 bases at V and 0 bases at J, leaving 6 bases unmatched. CDR3 nucleotide sequence: TGTGCCACGGTTCGGGACAGGGGCTCCTACAATGAGCAGTTCTTC. Protein product: CATVRDRGSYNEQFF.

V and J are TRBV2 and TRBJ2-7; 9 bases map to TRBD2. The germline CDR1 and CDR2 sequences are SNHLY and FYNNEI. The V segment lost 7 bases and the J segment 0 bases; nucleotides outside the gene matches: 4. The CDR3 length is 14 residues. The CDR3 DNA sequence: TGTGCCAGCACCGCTAGCGGGAACTCCTACGAGCAGTACTTC. Amino acid sequence: CASTASGNSYEQYF. The entire variable domain, with the rest obtained from reference TRBV2 and TRBJ2-7, is as follows: EPEVTQTPSHQVTQMGQEVILRCVPISNHLYFYWYRQILGQKVEFLVSFYNNEISEKSEIFDDQFSVERPDGSNFTLKIRSTKLEDSAMYFCASTASGNSYEQYFGPGTRLTVT.

The gene calls are TRBV2 and TRBJ2-7, with TRBD1 identical over 7 bases. CDR3 size: 12 residues. J gave up 3 bases and V 8 bases, and 4 bases lay outside the gene matches. Germline loops: CDR1 SNHLY, CDR2 FYNNEI. The CDR3 sequence is CASCRTGYEQYF. The DNA of the CDR3 is TGTGCCAGCTGCCGGACAGGCTACGAGCAGTACTTC.

The V gene is TRBV28, the J gene TRBJ2-5; 7 bases map to TRBD2. From germline, CDR1 is MDHEN and CDR2 SYDVKM. Trimming removed 7 bases from V and 7 bases from J; junction bases left unmatched: 6. The CDR3 consists of 12 residues. As DNA, the CDR3 is TGTGCCAGCAACAAGCGGGAAGGGACCCAGTACTTC. Translated: CASNKREGTQYF. Full variable domain (outside the CDR3, taken from reference TRBV28 and TRBJ2-5): DVKVTQSSRYLVKRTGEKVFLECVQDMDHENMFWYRQDPGLGLRLIYFSYDVKMKEKGDIPEGYSVSREKKERFSLILESASTNQTSMYLCASNKREGTQYFGPGTRLLVL.

This chain uses TRBV29-1 with TRBJ1-1; 10 bases align to TRBD1. The J segment lost 14 bases and the V segment lost 6 bases, leaving 15 bases of the junction unmatched. Germline-derived CDR1 and CDR2 are SQVTM and ANQGSEA. This CDR3 comprises 13 residues. CDR3 sequence reads: CSVQRLGGTGAFF. Here the CDR3 DNA reads TGCAGCGTACAGCGCCTCGGGGGGACAGGGGCATTCTTT.